A selection of T cell receptor beta chains follows, all from one sample in a study of cytomegalovirus exposure and HLA in healthy donors. Libraries were prepared by immunoSEQ multiplex PCR; TCRdb keeps only in-frame clonotypes and omits some of them. Of about 160,000 clones listed, roughly 90% were seen once; the top ten hold 4.5% to 7%. Source material: PBMCs. The receptors stem from a woman aged 30 to 39 in good health and CMV-seronegative. Each CDR3 is given with its conserved first and last residue. The D gene is left open where the match is weak. Rows may omit the clone size; those that give it use once, few, many or a size class.

clone_size j_call cdr3_length d_call v_call cdr3_aa cdr3_nt
once TRBJ2-1 15 TRBD2 TRBV2 CASSEGGGVYNEQFF TGTGCCAGCAGTGAAGGCGGGGGGGTGTACAATGAGCAGTTCTTC
NA TRBJ1-5 15 NA TRBV19 CASIIGVGYNQPQHF TGTGCCAGTATTATCGGAGTTGGGTACAATCAGCCCCAGCATTTT
NA TRBJ2-3 11 NA TRBV4-1 CASSHSDTQYF TGCGCCAGCAGCCATTCAGATACGCAGTATTTT
NA TRBJ2-3 14 TRBD1 TRBV27 CASRRDRETDTQYF TGTGCCAGCAGGCGGGACAGGGAAACAGATACGCAGTATTTT
NA TRBJ1-6 19 NA TRBV6-4 CASSDSVLFRTGPNSPLHF TGTGCCAGCAGTGACTCGGTTTTGTTTAGAACAGGGCCTAATTCACCCCTCCACTTT
NA TRBJ2-7 17 TRBD2 TRBV7-3 CASSPNIISGRINEQYF TGTGCCAGCAGCCCTAACATAATAAGCGGGAGGATCAACGAGCAGTACTTC
NA TRBJ1-2 15 NA TRBV7-3 CASSLTAGAGYGYTF TGTGCCAGCAGCTTAACAGCGGGCGCCGGATATGGCTACACCTTC
few TRBJ1-2 14 TRBD1 TRBV11-2 CASSLAGTGQGYTF TGTGCCAGCAGCTTAGCTGGGACAGGGCAAGGCTACACCTTC
NA TRBJ1-1 14 NA TRBV25-1 CASSTQGRGTEAFF TGTGCCAGCAGTACACAGGGTCGCGGCACTGAAGCTTTCTTT
NA TRBJ1-3 15 NA TRBV30 CAWSVRGAMGNTIYF TGTGCCTGGAGTGTCCGGGGGGCCATGGGAAACACCATATATTTT
NA TRBJ2-1 11 NA TRBV29-1 CSAEGSREQFF TGCAGCGCAGAAGGATCTAGAGAGCAGTTCTTC
NA TRBJ2-7 15 TRBD2 TRBV30 CAWSDTSGALYEQYF TGTGCCTGGAGTGACACTAGCGGGGCACTCTACGAGCAGTACTTC
once TRBJ2-1 16 NA TRBV7-6 CASSLAVALVLNEQFF TGTGCCAGCAGCTTAGCGGTAGCACTGGTATTGAATGAGCAGTTCTTC
once TRBJ2-6 15 TRBD1 TRBV6-1 CASWTGSSGANVLTF TGTGCCAGCTGGACAGGGTCCTCTGGGGCCAACGTCCTGACTTTC
NA TRBJ1-2 15 NA TRBV7-3 CASSLAAGENYGYTF TGTGCCAGCAGCTTAGCGGCAGGCGAAAACTATGGCTACACCTTC
NA TRBJ1-2 13 TRBD1 TRBV29-1 CSVAGQGKYGYTF TGCAGCGTTGCCGGACAGGGAAAATATGGCTACACCTTC
NA TRBJ2-2 13 TRBD1 TRBV11-2 CASSRQGAGELFF TGTGCCAGCAGCCGACAGGGGGCCGGGGAGCTGTTTTTT
NA TRBJ1-2 16 TRBD1 TRBV7-2 CASTKNTRDRGGGYTF TGTGCCAGCACCAAAAATACTAGAGACAGGGGCGGGGGCTACACCTTC
NA TRBJ2-5 14 NA TRBV2 CASSVHIGGETQYF TGTGCCAGCAGCGTCCACATCGGGGGAGAGACCCAGTACTTC
NA TRBJ2-7 13 NA TRBV27 CASSYGYPPEQYF TGTGCCAGCAGTTACGGCTATCCGCCCGAGCAGTACTTC
NA TRBJ2-1 17 TRBD2 TRBV27 CASSTLTSGFAYNEQFF TGTGCCAGCAGCACCTTGACTAGCGGTTTTGCCTACAATGAGCAGTTCTTC
NA TRBJ2-7 14 NA TRBV29-1 CSVVASESLHEQYF TGCAGCGTGGTTGCGTCGGAGAGTTTGCACGAGCAGTACTTC
NA TRBJ2-3 16 TRBD2 TRBV2 CASSLSGLAGVDTQYF TGTGCCAGCAGCCTAAGTGGACTAGCGGGTGTCGATACGCAGTATTTT
NA TRBJ1-6 16 TRBD1 TRBV5-1 CASSLGRDRSNSPLHF TGCGCCAGCAGCTTGGGGCGGGACAGAAGTAATTCACCCCTCCACTTT
NA TRBJ2-1 15 NA TRBV7-9 CASSSDVDSYNEQFF TGTGCCAGCAGCTCCGACGTAGACTCCTACAATGAGCAGTTCTTC
once TRBJ2-3 14 TRBD2 TRBV15 CATSTSGVGDTQYF TGTGCCACCAGCACTAGCGGGGTTGGAGATACGCAGTATTTT
NA TRBJ2-1 15 NA TRBV7-9 CASSLVDHSYNEQFF TGTGCCAGCAGCTTAGTAGATCACTCCTACAATGAGCAGTTCTTC
NA TRBJ1-1 15 NA TRBV6-1 CASSKNTALNTEAFF TGTGCCAGCAGCAAAAACACAGCCTTGAACACTGAAGCTTTCTTT
NA TRBJ2-1 16 TRBD2 TRBV6-5 CASSYRAGDINNEQFF TGTGCCAGCAGTTACCGGGCGGGAGACATCAACAATGAGCAGTTCTTC
NA TRBJ2-1 10 NA TRBV29-1 CSVEEGEQFF TGCAGCGTTGAAGAAGGCGAGCAGTTCTTC
NA TRBJ1-1 17 TRBD1 TRBV7-8 CASILVHPGTGGAEAFF TGTGCCAGCATTCTCGTTCATCCCGGGACAGGGGGGGCTGAAGCTTTCTTT
once TRBJ1-6 13 NA TRBV5-5 CASRPRMDSPLHF TGTGCCAGCAGACCGAGAATGGATTCACCCCTCCACTTT
once TRBJ2-3 16 TRBD2 TRBV6-6 CASSTEPGLVTDTQYF TGTGCCAGCAGTACCGAACCGGGACTAGTAACAGATACGCAGTATTTT
NA TRBJ2-5 14 TRBD2 TRBV5-6 CASSLDPSGETQYF TGTGCCAGCAGCTTGGACCCTAGCGGAGAGACCCAGTACTTC
NA TRBJ1-4 14 NA TRBV28 CASSVRQHNEKLFF TGTGCCAGCAGTGTACGACAGCATAATGAAAAACTGTTTTTT
NA TRBJ2-2 12 TRBD1 TRBV7-9 CKGTGDTGELFF TGCAAGGGTACAGGGGACACCGGGGAGCTGTTTTTT
NA TRBJ1-1 13 NA TRBV2 CASSARENTEAFF TGTGCCAGCAGTGCCAGAGAGAACACTGAAGCTTTCTTT
NA TRBJ2-6 18 TRBD1 TRBV4-2 CASSRAGGDSAGANVLTF TGTGCCAGCAGCCGAGCAGGGGGCGACTCAGCTGGGGCCAACGTCCTGACTTTC
once TRBJ2-2 13 NA TRBV16 CASSQHPTGELFF TGTGCCAGCAGCCAACACCCTACCGGGGAGCTGTTTTTT
once TRBJ2-7 15 TRBD1 TRBV7-9 CASSHTGTGAYEQYF TGTGCCAGCAGCCATACCGGGACAGGAGCCTACGAGCAGTACTTC
few TRBJ1-1 15 TRBD1 TRBV4-1 CASSRGQGAYTEAFF TGCGCCAGCAGCCGGGGACAGGGGGCTTACACTGAAGCTTTCTTT
NA TRBJ2-5 13 TRBD1 TRBV2 CASSGTGKETQYF TGTGCCAGCAGTGGGACAGGGAAAGAGACCCAGTACTTC
NA TRBJ2-3 12 NA TRBV19 CASSIRADTQYF TGTGCCAGTAGTATCCGGGCAGATACGCAGTATTTT
NA TRBJ2-7 13 NA TRBV27 CASSLAVLDEQYF TGTGCCAGCAGTTTAGCGGTTCTCGACGAGCAGTACTTC
once TRBJ2-1 16 TRBD1 TRBV27 CASSLRGQGSYNEQFF TGTGCCAGCAGTTTACGGGGACAGGGCTCCTACAATGAGCAGTTCTTC
once TRBJ2-2 16 NA TRBV5-1 CASSGDSGENTGELFF TGCGCCAGCAGCGGCGATTCGGGTGAGAACACCGGGGAGCTGTTTTTT